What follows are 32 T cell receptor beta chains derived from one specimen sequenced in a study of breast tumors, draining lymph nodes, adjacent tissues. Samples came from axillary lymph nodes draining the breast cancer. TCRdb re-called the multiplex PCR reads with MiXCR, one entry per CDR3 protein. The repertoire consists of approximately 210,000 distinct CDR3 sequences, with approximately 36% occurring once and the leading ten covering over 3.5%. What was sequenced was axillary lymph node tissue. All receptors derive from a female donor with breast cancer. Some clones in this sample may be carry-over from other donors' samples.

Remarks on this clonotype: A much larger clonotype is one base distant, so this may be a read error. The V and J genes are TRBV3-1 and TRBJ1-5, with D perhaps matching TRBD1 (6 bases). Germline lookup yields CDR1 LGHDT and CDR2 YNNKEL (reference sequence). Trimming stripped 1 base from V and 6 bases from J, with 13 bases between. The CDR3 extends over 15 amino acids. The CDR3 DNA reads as TGTGCCAGCAGCCAAGGAGGACAGAGGACTCAGCCCCAGCATTTT. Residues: CASSQGGQRTQPQHF.

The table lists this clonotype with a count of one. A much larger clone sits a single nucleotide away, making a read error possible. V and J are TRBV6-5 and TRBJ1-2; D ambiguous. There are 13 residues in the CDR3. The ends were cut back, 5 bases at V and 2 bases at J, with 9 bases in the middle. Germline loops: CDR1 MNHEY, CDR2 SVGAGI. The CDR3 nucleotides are TGTGCCAGCAGTCATATAGGGAACTATGGCTACACCTTC. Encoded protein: CASSHIGNYGYTF.

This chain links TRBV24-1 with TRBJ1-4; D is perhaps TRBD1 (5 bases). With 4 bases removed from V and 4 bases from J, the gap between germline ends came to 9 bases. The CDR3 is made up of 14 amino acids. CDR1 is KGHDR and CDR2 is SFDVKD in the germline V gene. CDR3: CATSDPTGNEKLFF. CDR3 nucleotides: TGTGCCACCAGTGACCCAACAGGTAATGAAAAACTGTTTTTT.

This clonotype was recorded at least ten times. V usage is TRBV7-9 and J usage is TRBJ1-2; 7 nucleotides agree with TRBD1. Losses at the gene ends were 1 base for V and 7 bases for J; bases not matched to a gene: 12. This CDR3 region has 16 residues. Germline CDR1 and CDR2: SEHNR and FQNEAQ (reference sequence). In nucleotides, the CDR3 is TGTGCCAGCAGCTTAGGGTCAGGGGGTAGGGTCTTTGGCTACACCTTC. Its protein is CASSLGSGGRVFGYTF.

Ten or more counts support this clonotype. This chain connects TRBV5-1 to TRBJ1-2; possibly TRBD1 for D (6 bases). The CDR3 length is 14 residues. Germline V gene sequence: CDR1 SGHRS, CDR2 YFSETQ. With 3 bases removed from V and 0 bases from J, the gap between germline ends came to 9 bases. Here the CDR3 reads CASSSQGANYGYTF. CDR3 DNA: TGCGCCAGCAGCTCACAGGGAGCTAACTATGGCTACACCTTC.

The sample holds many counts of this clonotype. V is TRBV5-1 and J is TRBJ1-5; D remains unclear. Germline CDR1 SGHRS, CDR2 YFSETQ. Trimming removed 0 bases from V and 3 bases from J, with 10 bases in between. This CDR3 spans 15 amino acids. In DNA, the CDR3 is TGCGCCAGCAGCTTGGGGCAGTCAGACAATCAGCCCCAGCATTTT. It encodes CASSLGQSDNQPQHF. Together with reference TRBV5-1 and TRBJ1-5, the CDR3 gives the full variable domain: KAGVTQTPRYLIKTRGQQVTLSCSPISGHRSVSWYQQTPGQGLQFLFEYFSETQRNKGNFPGRFSGRQFSNSRSEMNVSTLELGDSALYLCASSLGQSDNQPQHFGDGTRLSIL.

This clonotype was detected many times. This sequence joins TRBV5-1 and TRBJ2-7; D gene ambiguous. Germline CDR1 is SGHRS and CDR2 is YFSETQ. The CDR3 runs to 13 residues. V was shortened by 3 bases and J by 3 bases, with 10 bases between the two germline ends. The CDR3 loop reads CASSWIGRYEQYF. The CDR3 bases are TGCGCCAGCAGCTGGATAGGCCGCTACGAGCAGTACTTC. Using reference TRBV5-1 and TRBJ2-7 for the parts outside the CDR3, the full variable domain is KAGVTQTPRYLIKTRGQQVTLSCSPISGHRSVSWYQQTPGQGLQFLFEYFSETQRNKGNFPGRFSGRQFSNSRSEMNVSTLELGDSALYLCASSWIGRYEQYFGPGTRLTVT.

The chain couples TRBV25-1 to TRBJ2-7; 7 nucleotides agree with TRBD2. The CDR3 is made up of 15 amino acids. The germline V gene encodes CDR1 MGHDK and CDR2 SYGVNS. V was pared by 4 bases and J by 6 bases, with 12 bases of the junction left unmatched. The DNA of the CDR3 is TGTGCCAGCAGTGGATCCTCGGGGGGATCGGGCGAGCAGTACTTC. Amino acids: CASSGSSGGSGEQYF.

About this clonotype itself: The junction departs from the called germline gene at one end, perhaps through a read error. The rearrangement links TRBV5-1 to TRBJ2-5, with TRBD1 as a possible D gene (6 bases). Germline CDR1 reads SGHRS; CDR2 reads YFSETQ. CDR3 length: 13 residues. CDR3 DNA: TGCGCCAGCAGCAGGACAGTCCAAGAGGCCCAGTACTTC. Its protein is CASSRTVQEAQYF. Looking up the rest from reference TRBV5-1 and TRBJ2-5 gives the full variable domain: KAGVTQTPRYLIKTRGQQVTLSCSPISGHRSVSWYQQTPGQGLQFLFEYFSETQRNKGNFPGRFSGRQFSNSRSEMNVSTLELGDSALYLCASSRTVQEAQYFGPGTRLLVL.

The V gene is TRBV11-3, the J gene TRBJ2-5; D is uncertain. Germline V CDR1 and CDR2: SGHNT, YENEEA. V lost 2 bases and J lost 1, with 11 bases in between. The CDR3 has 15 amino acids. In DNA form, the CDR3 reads TGTGCCAGCAGCTTACTCACCGGAGCCCAAGAGACCCAGTACTTC. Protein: CASSLLTGAQETQYF.

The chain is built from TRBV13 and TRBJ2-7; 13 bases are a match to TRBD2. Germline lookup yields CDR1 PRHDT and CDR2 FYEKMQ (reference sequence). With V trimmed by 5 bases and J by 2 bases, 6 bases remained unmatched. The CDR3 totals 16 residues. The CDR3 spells CASSPQGLAGPYEQYF. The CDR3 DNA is TGTGCCAGCAGCCCCCAGGGACTAGCGGGGCCCTACGAGCAGTACTTC.

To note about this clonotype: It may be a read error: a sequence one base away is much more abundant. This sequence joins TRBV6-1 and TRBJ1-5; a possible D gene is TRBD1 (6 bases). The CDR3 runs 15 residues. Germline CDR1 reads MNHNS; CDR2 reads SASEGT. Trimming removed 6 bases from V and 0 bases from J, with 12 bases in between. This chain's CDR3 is CASREQGDSNQPQHF. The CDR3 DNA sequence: TGTGCCAGCAGGGAACAGGGAGATAGCAATCAGCCCCAGCATTTT.

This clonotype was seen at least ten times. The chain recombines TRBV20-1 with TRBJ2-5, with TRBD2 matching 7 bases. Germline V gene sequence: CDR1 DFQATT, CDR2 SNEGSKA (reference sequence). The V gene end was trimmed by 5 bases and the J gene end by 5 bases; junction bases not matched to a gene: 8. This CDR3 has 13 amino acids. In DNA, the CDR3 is TGCAGTGCTGGGACCCGGGAGGTCGAGACCCAGTACTTC. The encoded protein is CSAGTREVETQYF.

CDR3: CADSERMNTEAFF. The CDR3 region has the DNA TGTGCCGACAGCGAACGAATGAACACTGAAGCTTTCTTT. This chain joins TRBV18 and TRBJ1-1; tentatively, D is TRBD1 (5 bases). The germline V gene has CDR1 KGHSH and CDR2 LQKENI. V was pared by 11 bases and J by 0 bases, with 13 bases between. The CDR3 covers 13 residues.

The CDR3 sequence is CASSFSSGGYEHF. The CDR3, as DNA: TGCGCCAGCAGCTTTTCTAGCGGGGGCTACGAGCATTTT. The chain carries TRBV5-1 and TRBJ1-5, with D possibly TRBD1 on 6 matching bases. From germline, CDR1 is SGHRS and CDR2 YFSETQ. The V end was cut by 2 bases, the J end by 14 bases, with 17 bases between. There are 13 residues in the CDR3.

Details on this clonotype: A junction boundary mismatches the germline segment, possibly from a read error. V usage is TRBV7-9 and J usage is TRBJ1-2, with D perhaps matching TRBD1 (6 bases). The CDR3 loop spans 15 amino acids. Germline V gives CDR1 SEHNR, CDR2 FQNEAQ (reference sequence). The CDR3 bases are TGTGCCAGCAGCACGACAGGAGATCTTAACTATGGCTACCCCTTC. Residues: CASSTTGDLNYGYPF. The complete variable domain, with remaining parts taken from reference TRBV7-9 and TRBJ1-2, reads DTGVSQNPRHKITKRGQNVTFRCDPISEHNRLYWYRQTLGQGPEFLTYFQNEAQLEKSRLLSDRFSAERPKGSFSTLEIQRTEQGDSAMYLCASSTTGDLNYGYPFGSGTRLTVV.

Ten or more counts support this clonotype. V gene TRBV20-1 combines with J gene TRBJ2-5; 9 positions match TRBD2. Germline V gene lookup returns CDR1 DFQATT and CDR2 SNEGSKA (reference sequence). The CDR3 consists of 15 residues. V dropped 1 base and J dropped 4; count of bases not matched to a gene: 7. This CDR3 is CSARGTSGRRETQYF. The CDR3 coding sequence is TGCAGTGCTAGAGGAACGAGCGGGAGGAGAGAGACCCAGTACTTC.

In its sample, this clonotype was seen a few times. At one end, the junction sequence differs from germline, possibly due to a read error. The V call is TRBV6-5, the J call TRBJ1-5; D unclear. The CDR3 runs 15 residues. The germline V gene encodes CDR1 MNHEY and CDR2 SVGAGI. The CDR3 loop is CASSHSVYSNQPQHF. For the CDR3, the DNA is TGTGCCAGCAGTCACTCGGTCTATAGCAATCAACCCCAGCATTTT.

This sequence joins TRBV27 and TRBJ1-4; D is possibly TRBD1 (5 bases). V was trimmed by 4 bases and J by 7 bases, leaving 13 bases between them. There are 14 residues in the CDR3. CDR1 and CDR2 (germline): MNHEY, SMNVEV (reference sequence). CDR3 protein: CASSWTQSAEKLFF. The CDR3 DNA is TGTGCCAGCAGTTGGACACAGTCGGCTGAAAAACTGTTTTTT.

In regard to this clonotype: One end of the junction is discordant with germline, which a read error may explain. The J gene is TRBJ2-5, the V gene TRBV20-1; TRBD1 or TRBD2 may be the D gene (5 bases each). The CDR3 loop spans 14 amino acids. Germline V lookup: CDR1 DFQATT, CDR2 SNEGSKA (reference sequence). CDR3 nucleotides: TGCAGTGCTAGAGTTACAGGACTCCAAGCGACCCAGTACTTC. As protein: CSARVTGLQATQYF.

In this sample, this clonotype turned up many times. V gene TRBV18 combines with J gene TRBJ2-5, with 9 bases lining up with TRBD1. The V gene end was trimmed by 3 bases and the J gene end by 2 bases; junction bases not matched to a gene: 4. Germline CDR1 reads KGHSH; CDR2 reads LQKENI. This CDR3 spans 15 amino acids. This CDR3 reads CASSPRTGAQETQYF. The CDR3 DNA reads TGTGCCAGCTCACCCCGGACAGGGGCTCAAGAGACCCAGTACTTC.

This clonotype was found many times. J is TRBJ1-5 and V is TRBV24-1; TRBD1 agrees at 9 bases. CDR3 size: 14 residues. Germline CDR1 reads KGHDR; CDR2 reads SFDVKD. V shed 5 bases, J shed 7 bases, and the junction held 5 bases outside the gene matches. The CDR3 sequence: CATSGGTGRQPQHF. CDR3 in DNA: TGTGCCACCAGTGGCGGGACAGGGAGGCAGCCCCAGCATTTT.

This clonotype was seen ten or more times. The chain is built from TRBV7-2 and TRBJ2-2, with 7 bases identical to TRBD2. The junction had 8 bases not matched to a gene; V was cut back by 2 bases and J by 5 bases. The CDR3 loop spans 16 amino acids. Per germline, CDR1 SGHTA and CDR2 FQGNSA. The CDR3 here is CASSLLGGRMTGELFF. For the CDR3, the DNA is TGTGCCAGCAGCTTACTCGGCGGGAGAATGACCGGGGAGCTGTTTTTT.

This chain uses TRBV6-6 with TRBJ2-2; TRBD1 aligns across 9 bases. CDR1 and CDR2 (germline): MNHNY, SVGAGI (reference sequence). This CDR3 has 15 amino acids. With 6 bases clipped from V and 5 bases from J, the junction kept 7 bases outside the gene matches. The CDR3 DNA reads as TGTGCCAGCAGCCCCGGGACAGGGATGACCGGGGAGCTGTTTTTT. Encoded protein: CASSPGTGMTGELFF.

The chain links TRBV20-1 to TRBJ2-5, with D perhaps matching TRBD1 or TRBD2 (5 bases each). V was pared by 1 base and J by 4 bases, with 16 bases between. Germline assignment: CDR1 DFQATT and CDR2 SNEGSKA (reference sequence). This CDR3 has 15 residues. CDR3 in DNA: TGCAGTGCTAGAGTCCCGATTGGGGGTCGAGAGACCCAGTACTTC. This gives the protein CSARVPIGGRETQYF.

This chain's CDR3 is CASNIGQGANQPQHF. In DNA form, the CDR3 reads TGTGCCAGTAATATCGGACAGGGAGCGAATCAGCCCCAGCATTTT. The chain combines TRBV19 with TRBJ1-5; 8 bases match TRBD1. V shed 7 bases, J shed 4 bases, and the junction held 9 bases outside the gene matches. Germline assignment: CDR1 LNHDA and CDR2 SQIVND (reference sequence). The CDR3 length is 15 residues.

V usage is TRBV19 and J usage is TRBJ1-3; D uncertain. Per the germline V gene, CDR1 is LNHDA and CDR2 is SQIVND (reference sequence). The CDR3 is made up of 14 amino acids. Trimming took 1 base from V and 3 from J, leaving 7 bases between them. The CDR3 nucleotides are TGTGCCAGTAGTATAGGCCAACATGGAAACACCATATATTTT. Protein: CASSIGQHGNTIYF.

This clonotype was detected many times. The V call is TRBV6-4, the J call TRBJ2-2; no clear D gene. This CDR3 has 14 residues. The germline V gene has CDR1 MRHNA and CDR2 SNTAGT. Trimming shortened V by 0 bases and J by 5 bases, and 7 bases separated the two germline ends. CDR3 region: CASSDSPATGELFF. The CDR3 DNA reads TGTGCCAGCAGTGACTCACCGGCGACCGGGGAGCTGTTTTTT.

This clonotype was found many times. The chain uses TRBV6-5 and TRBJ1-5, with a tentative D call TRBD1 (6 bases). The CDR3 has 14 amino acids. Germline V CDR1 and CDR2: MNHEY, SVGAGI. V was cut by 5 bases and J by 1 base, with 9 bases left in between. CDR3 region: CASSSGQSNQPQHF. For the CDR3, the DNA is TGTGCCAGCAGTAGTGGACAGAGCAATCAGCCCCAGCATTTT.

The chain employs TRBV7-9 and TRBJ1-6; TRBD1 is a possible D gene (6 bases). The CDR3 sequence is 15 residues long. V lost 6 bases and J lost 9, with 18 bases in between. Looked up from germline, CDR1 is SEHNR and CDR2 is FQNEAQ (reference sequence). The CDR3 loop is CASRIGQGSGSPLHF. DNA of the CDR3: TGTGCCAGCAGAATAGGGCAGGGGTCTGGTTCACCCCTCCACTTT.

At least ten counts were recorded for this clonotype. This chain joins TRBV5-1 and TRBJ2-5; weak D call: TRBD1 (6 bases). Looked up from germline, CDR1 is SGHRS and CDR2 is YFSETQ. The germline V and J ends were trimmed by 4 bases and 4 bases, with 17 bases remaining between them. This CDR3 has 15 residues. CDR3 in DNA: TGCGCCAGCAGCCTTGGGGGCAGGAGAGGAGAGACCCAGTACTTC. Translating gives CASSLGGRRGETQYF.

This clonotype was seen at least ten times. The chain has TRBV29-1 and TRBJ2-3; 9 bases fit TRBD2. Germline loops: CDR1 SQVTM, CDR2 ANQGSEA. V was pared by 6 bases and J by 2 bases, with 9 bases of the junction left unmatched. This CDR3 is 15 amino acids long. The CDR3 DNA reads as TGCAGCGTGACCGCTAGCGGGATTTACACAGATACGCAGTATTTT. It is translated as CSVTASGIYTDTQYF.